The 19 T cell receptor beta chains reported below all come from one sample, sequenced in a study of tumor-infiltrating lymphocytes in localized non-small cell lung cancer. Method: immunoSEQ multiplex PCR; TCRdb's copy keeps in-frame clones and lacks some. The sample lists roughly 13,000 clones, around 70% occurring once. The sequenced material came from uninvolved lung tissue not adjacent to the tumor. These receptors all come from a human donor with non-small cell lung cancer.

The V and J genes are TRBV5-6 and TRBJ2-5; a possible D gene is TRBD1 (5 bases). Trimming left V 1 base short and J 6 bases short, with 13 bases between. The germline CDR1 and CDR2 sequences are SGHDT and YYEEEE. This CDR3 comprises 14 residues. This CDR3 reads CASSLRTSSKTQYF. The CDR3 DNA is TGTGCCAGCAGCTTGCGGACATCCTCGAAGACCCAGTACTTC. The whole variable domain, remainder taken from reference TRBV5-6 and TRBJ2-5, is DAGVTQSPTHLIKTRGQQVTLRCSPKSGHDTVSWYQQALGQGPQFIFQYYEEEERQRGNFPDRFSGHQFPNYSSELNVNALLLGDSALYLCASSLRTSSKTQYFGPGTRLLVL.

V usage is TRBV6-5 and J usage is TRBJ2-2; D is undetermined. The ends were cut back, 7 bases at V and 2 bases at J, with 11 bases in the middle. Germline V gives CDR1 MNHEY, CDR2 SVGAGI. CDR3 length: 14 amino acids. DNA for the CDR3: TGTGCCAGCAAACCCAGAAGAAACACCGGGGAGCTGTTTTTT. This translates into CASKPRRNTGELFF.

The CDR3 DNA reads TGTGCCAGCAGTTTACCACGCGCAGGAGGAGTCACTGAAGCTTTCTTT. The encoded protein is CASSLPRAGGVTEAFF. The chain uses TRBV27 and TRBJ1-1; D is unresolved. With 2 bases removed from V and 4 bases from J, the gap between germline ends came to 17 bases. Germline-derived CDR1 and CDR2 are MNHEY and SMNVEV (reference sequence). This CDR3 has 16 amino acids.

J is TRBJ1-5 and V is TRBV6-6; D remains unclear. V was pared by 7 bases and J by 5 bases, with 15 bases between. The CDR3 is 14 residues long. Germline lookup yields CDR1 MNHNY and CDR2 SVGAGI (reference sequence). The CDR3 region is CASTLLPYDQPQHF. CDR3 DNA sequence: TGTGCCAGCACCCTTTTACCCTATGATCAGCCCCAGCATTTT.

The chain is built from TRBV10-2 and TRBJ1-5; 10 bases fit TRBD1. The CDR3 length is 18 residues. Germline loops: CDR1 WSHSY, CDR2 SAAADI. V lost 0 bases to trimming and J lost 7 bases; unmatched junction nucleotides: 12. CDR3 DNA: TGCGCCAGCAGTGAGTCTGGGAGGGACAGGGGACGGGGGCAGCCCCAGCATTTT. It specifies CASSESGRDRGRGQPQHF.

This chain links TRBV30 with TRBJ2-1; TRBD2 agrees at 8 bases. The CDR3 extends over 14 amino acids. Germline CDR1 and CDR2: GTSNPN and SVGIG (reference sequence). The J segment lost 4 bases and the V segment lost 5 bases, leaving 7 bases of the junction unmatched. The CDR3 DNA reads TGTGCCTGGGAACCTAGCGGGTGGTACAATGAGCAGTTCTTC. Amino acid sequence: CAWEPSGWYNEQFF.

The CDR3 loop is CASSFTGADASPLHF. CDR3 in DNA: TGTGCCAGCAGCTTCACAGGTGCTGACGCTTCACCCCTCCACTTT. The chain uses TRBV5-5 and TRBJ1-6, with a possible D match to TRBD1 (5 bases). Germline V lookup: CDR1 SGHKS, CDR2 YYEKEE (reference sequence). The CDR3 consists of 15 residues. Between the trimmed V and J ends, which lost 2 bases and 9 bases, there was a span of 15 bases.

The chain couples TRBV7-2 to TRBJ1-1; D is uncertain. The length of the CDR3 is 13 residues. V was shortened by 8 bases and J by 6 bases, with 16 bases between the two germline ends. Germline V CDR1 and CDR2: SGHTA, FQGNSA. The CDR3 nucleotides are TGTGCCAGCCCTCGACCATGGGAGTCTGAAGCTTTCTTT. It specifies CASPRPWESEAFF.

The V gene is TRBV7-8, the J gene TRBJ2-7, with D perhaps matching TRBD1 (5 bases). CDR1 SGHVS and CDR2 FQNEAQ come from the germline V gene. V dropped 1 base and J dropped 3 bases, with 13 bases sitting between them. CDR3 length: 15 amino acids. The CDR3: CASSLDLDTYYEQYF. CDR3 coding DNA: TGTGCCAGCAGCTTAGACCTGGACACCTACTACGAGCAGTACTTC.

The chain employs TRBV9 and TRBJ2-1; 9 bases line up with TRBD2. Looked up from germline, CDR1 is SGDLS and CDR2 is YYNGEE. The CDR3 is 16 residues long. Unmatched junction bases numbered 9, after V lost 4 bases and J lost 4 bases. The CDR3 loop reads CASSPSGGGAYNEQFF. CDR3 bases: TGTGCCAGCAGCCCCTCTGGCGGGGGGGCATACAATGAGCAGTTCTTC.

The chain is built from TRBV15 and TRBJ1-2; no clear D gene. The CDR3 spans 14 residues. Germline V lookup: CDR1 LNHNV, CDR2 YYDKDF (reference sequence). Trimming shortened V by 2 bases and J by 7 bases, and 14 bases separated the two germline ends. CDR3 nucleotides: TGTGCCACCAGCAGAAGGAAGGAGGCTAGTGGCTACACCTTC. As protein: CATSRRKEASGYTF.

The V call is TRBV10-3, the J call TRBJ2-5; 14 bases line up with TRBD2. The germline V gene has CDR1 ENHRY and CDR2 SYGVKD. This CDR3 comprises 18 residues. Here the CDR3 reads CATNPTSGGALGQETQYF. DNA of the CDR3: TGTGCTACTAACCCGACTAGCGGGGGGGCGTTAGGGCAAGAGACCCAGTACTTC.

V gene TRBV19 combines with J gene TRBJ1-5; D gene unclear. The CDR3 has 15 amino acids. The germline V gene encodes CDR1 LNHDA and CDR2 SQIVND (reference sequence). With 0 bases removed from V and 9 bases from J, the gap between germline ends came to 15 bases. DNA for the CDR3: TGTGCCAGTAGTATAGATAAGTGGAGCCATCCGCCCCAGCATTTT. It codes for CASSIDKWSHPPQHF.

This chain links TRBV30 with TRBJ1-6; D perhaps matches TRBD1 (5 bases). There are 14 residues in the CDR3. Germline V gene data show CDR1 as GTSNPN and CDR2 as SVGIG (reference sequence). The V gene lost 3 bases and the J gene lost 5 bases, with 11 bases spanning the gap. The CDR3 nucleotides read TGTGCCTGGAGCGCCGGGACCGATAATTCACCCCTCCACTTT. The encoded protein is CAWSAGTDNSPLHF.

The rearrangement links TRBV30 to TRBJ1-2; D uncertain. The germline CDR1 and CDR2 sequences are GTSNPN and SVGIG (reference sequence). Trimming cost V 2 bases and J 8 bases, with 15 bases left between them. The CDR3 covers 13 residues. The CDR3 spells CAWSRIGRRGYTF. Written as DNA, the CDR3 is TGTGCCTGGAGTAGAATAGGAAGAAGGGGCTACACCTTC.

CDR3 loop: CASSAHAPLQTQYF. CDR3 bases: TGTGCCAGCAGCGCCCACGCTCCCCTTCAGACCCAGTACTTC. The chain carries TRBV21-1 and TRBJ2-5. TRBV21-1 is a recognized pseudogene. The CDR3 has 14 residues.

Within the sample, this clone is large (0.1 to 1%). The V and J genes are TRBV6-4 and TRBJ2-7; TRBD2 matches at 7 bases. The J segment lost 0 bases and the V segment lost 7 bases, leaving 24 bases of the junction unmatched. Germline CDR1 is MRHNA and CDR2 is SNTAGT. This CDR3 region has 20 residues. In DNA, the CDR3 is TGTGCCAGCATTTCCATCCGGGGGGACTCCCCTTTTCCCAGCTCCTACGAGCAGTACTTC. Amino acid sequence: CASISIRGDSPFPSSYEQYF.

The chain has TRBV19 and TRBJ1-1; the D gene is possibly TRBD1 (6 bases). Trimming pared 6 bases from V and 6 bases from J, leaving 14 bases between. CDR3 length equals 13 residues. Germline CDR1 is LNHDA and CDR2 is SQIVND (reference sequence). CDR3: CASRIQGGAEAFF. The CDR3 DNA sequence: TGTGCCAGTAGGATACAGGGTGGCGCTGAAGCTTTCTTT.

This clone was seen a single time. This sequence joins TRBV13 and TRBJ2-3, with TRBD2 matching over 7 bases. V shed 5 bases and J 4 bases; nucleotides not matched to a gene: 9. The CDR3 totals 15 residues. The germline gives CDR1 PRHDT, CDR2 FYEKMQ (reference sequence). For the CDR3, the DNA is TGTGCCAGCAGCCTTCGACTAGCCCGCTCAGATACGCAGTATTTT. It codes for CASSLRLARSDTQYF.